This TCR beta chain was retrieved from a study of shared clonotypes between healthy human individuals. Study-wide results and caveats: In several donors, around 5.5% of naive CD4 clonotypes appeared in common. Only blood underwent sampling, and tissue repertoires likely differ. Clonotypes shared by all four donors outscored non-shared clonotypes in generation probability. The small donor group covered limited genetic and exposure diversity.

The naive CD8 population came from CD45RO-negative cells selected for CCR7, without terminally differentiated effector memory CD45RA+ cells. This CDR3 is built from 15 residues. With 8 bases clipped from V and 0 bases from J, the junction kept 7 bases outside the gene matches. Germline V gene sequence: CDR1 MDHEN, CDR2 SYDVKM. Regarding this clone: Its specificity is unknown.

Libraries were prepared by immunoSEQ multiplex PCR; TCRdb keeps only in-frame clonotypes and omits some of them. In the table there are 1.5 million to 2.5 million clones, about 95% of which are singletons. The rearrangement joins TRBV28 to TRBJ2-5, with 9 bases identical to TRBD1. The TCR sequence derives from a man younger than 35 in good health. Sequencing input: naive CD8+ T cells sorted from blood. The CDR3 reads CASLSTGGYQETQYF. CDR3 bases: TGTGCCAGCCTGTCGACAGGGGGGTACCAAGAGACCCAGTACTTC.